Each of the 18 T cell receptor beta chains below was sequenced from the same sample in a study of spatial heterogeneity in lung cancer. One entry per CDR3 protein, called by TCRdb with MiXCR from the 5' RACE reads. The table lists about 48,000 distinct CDR3 sequences, 5.3% of them singletons. Time point specified: sample taken at primary tumor resection. Sequenced here: PBMCs, sampled at surgery. These receptors came from a male donor with early-stage non-small cell lung cancer.

This clonotype came up many times. The rearrangement uses TRBV11-3 and TRBJ2-1, with D possibly being TRBD1 (5 bases). The ends were cut back, 5 bases at V and 8 bases at J, with 16 bases in the middle. CDR1 is SGHNT and CDR2 is YENEEA in the germline V gene. The CDR3 loop spans 14 amino acids. The CDR3: CASSDSGFSDEQFF. DNA of the CDR3: TGTGCCAGCAGCGACAGTGGGTTTTCGGATGAGCAGTTCTTC.

Many counts were recorded for this clonotype. The chain is built from TRBV9 and TRBJ1-1, with D possibly matching TRBD1 (5 bases). The CDR3 sequence is 15 residues long. Germline V lookup: CDR1 SGDLS, CDR2 YYNGEE. V was trimmed by 2 bases and J by 0 bases, leaving 11 bases between them. CDR3 loop: CASSVSSTVNTEAFF. The CDR3, as DNA: TGTGCCAGCAGCGTCTCCTCGACAGTGAACACTGAAGCTTTCTTT.

This clonotype was counted many times. The genes are TRBV6-2 or TRBV6-3 and TRBJ1-5; no definite D call. The CDR3 contains 14 residues. Trimming removed 7 bases at V and 5 bases at J, with 15 bases between. Germline lookup yields CDR1 MNHEY and CDR2 SVGEGT. The CDR3 sequence is CASTPYGRYQPQHF. The CDR3 bases are TGTGCCAGCACCCCCTACGGGCGGTATCAGCCCCAGCATTTT.

This clonotype occurred many times. This rearrangement joins TRBV7-3 to TRBJ1-5, with 7 bases aligning to TRBD1. J lost 7 bases, V lost 5 bases, and 5 bases had no gene match. Looked up from germline, CDR1 is SGHTA and CDR2 is FQGTGA. There are 13 residues in the CDR3. The CDR3 is CASSPTGPQPQHF. The CDR3 nucleotides are TGTGCCAGCAGCCCGACAGGGCCCCAGCCCCAGCATTTT. The variable domain in full, completed from reference TRBV7-3 and TRBJ1-5, reads GAGVSQTPSNKVTEKGKYVELRCDPISGHTALYWYRQSLGQGPEFLIYFQGTGAADDSGLPNDRFFAVRPEGSVSTLKIQRTERGDSAVYLCASSPTGPQPQHFGDGTRLSIL.

This clonotype was seen at least ten times. The chain recombines TRBV6-5 with TRBJ1-2, with D possibly matching TRBD1 (5 bases). CDR3 length equals 14 residues. Germline V gene data show CDR1 as MNHEY and CDR2 as SVGAGI. V was shortened by 4 bases and J by 4 bases, with 13 bases between the two germline ends. In DNA form, the CDR3 reads TGTGCCAGCAGTTTGAGCCGGGACGGCTATGGCTACACCTTC. It specifies CASSLSRDGYGYTF.

In this sample, this clonotype turned up a few times. The V and J genes are TRBV5-1 and TRBJ2-5; perhaps TRBD2 as D (6 bases). Germline loops: CDR1 SGHRS, CDR2 YFSETQ. The CDR3 is 16 residues long. V lost 0 bases to trimming and J lost 1 base, with 13 bases between them. CDR3 region: CASSLAWRGGQETQYF. CDR3 DNA sequence: TGCGCCAGCAGCTTGGCCTGGCGGGGAGGCCAAGAGACCCAGTACTTC.

This sequence joins TRBV13 and TRBJ2-1; D unresolved. The CDR3 contains 12 residues. The germline V and J ends were trimmed by 3 bases and 7 bases, with 7 bases remaining between them. Germline V CDR1 and CDR2: PRHDT, FYEKMQ (reference sequence). The CDR3 DNA reads as TGTGCCAGCAGCTTCGACCGAAATGAGCAGTTCTTC. It encodes CASSFDRNEQFF.

This clonotype was seen ten or more times. The chain uses TRBV7-2 and TRBJ1-2; D may be TRBD1 (6 bases). V was cut by 11 bases and J by 0 bases, with 19 bases left in between. CDR3 length: 15 amino acids. The germline V gene has CDR1 SGHTA and CDR2 FQGNSA. As DNA, the CDR3 is TGTGCCGGATCGCCGGGCGGGGGCACTAACTATGGCTACACCTTC. It encodes CAGSPGGGTNYGYTF.

This clonotype was seen repeatedly, ten times or more. The chain joins TRBV3-1 to TRBJ1-1; TRBD1 is a possible D gene (6 bases). V dropped 1 base and J dropped 5 bases, with 11 bases sitting between them. Germline values: CDR1 LGHDT, CDR2 YNNKEL (reference sequence). This CDR3 has 14 amino acids. CDR3 nucleotide sequence: TGTGCCAGCAGCCAAGGGACAGTCGCTACTGAAGCTTTCTTT. Protein product: CASSQGTVATEAFF.

V and J are TRBV20-1 and TRBJ2-2; 8 nucleotides align to TRBD2. The V segment lost 6 bases and the J segment 7 bases; nucleotides outside the gene matches: 10. The CDR3 is made up of 14 amino acids. CDR1 is DFQATT, CDR2 SNEGSKA, per germline (reference sequence). CDR3 bases: TGCAGTGCGATAAGCGGGAGTATCGGCGGGGAGCTGTTTTTT. Translated, it gives CSAISGSIGGELFF.

This clonotype was seen at least ten times. The genes are TRBV5-1 and TRBJ2-2; weak D call: TRBD2 (5 bases). The CDR3 is 15 amino acids. Germline CDR1 is SGHRS and CDR2 is YFSETQ. Between the trimmed V and J ends, which lost 5 bases and 2 bases, there was a span of 13 bases. This chain's CDR3 is CASRRVPPNTGELFF. CDR3 nucleotide sequence: TGCGCCAGCAGGAGGGTTCCCCCCAACACCGGGGAGCTGTTTTTT.

There are many counts of this clonotype. In nucleotides, the CDR3 is TGTGCCAGCAGTGACTCTGGGGCCAACGTCCTGACTTTC. Residues: CASSDSGANVLTF. V is TRBV12-3 or TRBV12-4 and J is TRBJ2-6, with unresolved D. Trimming pared 5 bases from V and 0 bases from J, leaving 2 bases between. CDR3 length: 13 residues.

Many counts were recorded for this clonotype. This chain connects TRBV10-3 to TRBJ1-1; TRBD1 matches at 8 bases. The CDR3 is 13 residues long. Germline CDR1 and CDR2: ENHRY and SYGVKD. V dropped 8 bases and J dropped 5; count of bases not matched to a gene: 7. For the CDR3, the DNA is TGTGCCATCGGACAGGGATGGGGGACTGAAGCTTTCTTT. This translates into CAIGQGWGTEAFF.

This rearrangement joins TRBV29-1 to TRBJ1-1; D is possibly TRBD1 (6 bases). CDR1 and CDR2 from the germline V gene are SQVTM and ANQGSEA. CDR3 length equals 14 residues. Trimming pared 4 bases from V and 4 bases from J, leaving 16 bases between. The chain's CDR3 is CSVGRLGGGTEAFF. The CDR3 DNA sequence: TGCAGCGTTGGAAGGCTAGGGGGTGGCACTGAAGCTTTCTTT. The complete variable domain, with remaining parts taken from reference TRBV29-1 and TRBJ1-1, reads SAVISQKPSRDICQRGTSLTIQCQVDSQVTMMFWYRQQPGQSLTLIATANQGSEATYESGFVIDKFPISRPNLTFSTLTVSNMSPEDSSIYLCSVGRLGGGTEAFFGQGTRLTVV.

This clonotype was counted at least ten times. This rearrangement joins TRBV4-2 to TRBJ2-1; the D is unclear. V was cut by 1 base and J by 9 bases, with 10 bases left in between. This CDR3 comprises 13 residues. Germline CDR1 LGHNA, CDR2 YNFKEQ. In nucleotides, the CDR3 is TGTGCCAGCAGCCAAGCCGTCAAGCGTGAGCAGTTCTTC. It codes for CASSQAVKREQFF.

This clonotype was observed many times. The chain links TRBV10-3 to TRBJ2-7, with TRBD1 matching over 8 bases. The trim removed 4 bases at V and 2 bases at J, leaving 10 bases unmatched. Per the germline V gene, CDR1 is ENHRY and CDR2 is SYGVKD. The CDR3 length is 16 residues. CDR3 bases: TGTGCCATCAGTGCGGACGGACAGGGCCTCCCCTACGAGCAGTACTTC. Amino acid sequence: CAISADGQGLPYEQYF.

This clonotype was observed at least ten times. The chain combines TRBV7-6 with TRBJ1-4, with TRBD1 identical over 11 bases. V lost 4 bases and J lost 7; bases outside the gene matches: 5. The CDR3 runs to 15 residues. CDR1 and CDR2 (germline): SGHVS, FNYEAQ. The CDR3 protein is CASSSAGTGGEKLFF. The CDR3, as DNA: TGTGCCAGCAGCTCTGCCGGGACAGGGGGTGAAAAACTGTTTTTT.

This clonotype was found many times. V usage is TRBV28 and J usage is TRBJ1-5; D is unclear. V was clipped by 4 bases and J by 6 bases, with 7 bases between them. The CDR3 sequence is 12 residues long. Germline CDR1 reads MDHEN; CDR2 reads SYDVKM. For the CDR3, the DNA is TGTGCCAGCAGTTACGGTGGTCAGCCCCAGCATTTT. As protein: CASSYGGQPQHF.